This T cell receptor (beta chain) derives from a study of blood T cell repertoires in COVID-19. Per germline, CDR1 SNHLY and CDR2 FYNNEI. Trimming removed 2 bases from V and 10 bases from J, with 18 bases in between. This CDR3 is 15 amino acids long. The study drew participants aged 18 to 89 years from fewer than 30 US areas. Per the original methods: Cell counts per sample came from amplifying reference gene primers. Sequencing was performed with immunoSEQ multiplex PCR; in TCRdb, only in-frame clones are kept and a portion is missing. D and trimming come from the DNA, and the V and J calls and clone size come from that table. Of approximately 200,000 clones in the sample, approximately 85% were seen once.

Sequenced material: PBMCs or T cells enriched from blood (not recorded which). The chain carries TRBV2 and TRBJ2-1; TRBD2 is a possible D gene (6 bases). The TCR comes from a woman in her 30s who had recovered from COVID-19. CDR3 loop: CASSENPGTGNEQFF. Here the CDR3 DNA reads TGTGCCAGCAGTGAAAACCCCGGGACTGGGAACGAGCAGTTCTTC.